This T cell receptor beta chain came from a study of blood T cell repertoires in COVID-19. Study summary: Sources were T cells, B-cell-depleted T cells, or PBMCs; the material itself was cDNA or gDNA.

The CDR3 has 14 amino acids. Trimming shortened V by 5 bases and J by 3 bases, and 14 bases separated the two germline ends. The germline V gene encodes CDR1 SGHVS and CDR2 FQNEAQ. The authors' processing: Amplification with reference gene primers provided the estimates of nucleated cell counts. Only in-frame clones appear in the TCRdb table, and some are missing; sequencing was by immunoSEQ multiplex PCR. V, J and clone size derive from that table, while D and trimming were established from the DNA sequence. The sample yields about 150,000 clones, approximately 85% seen once. While infection was still active, Seattle patients were enrolled and then followed longitudinally.

This sequence joins TRBV7-8 and TRBJ2-7; D is perhaps TRBD1 (6 bases). The clonotype originates from a man older than 75 with COVID-19, enrolled during active disease. Input material: peripheral blood. The CDR3 nucleotides are TGTGCCAGCAGCCCCTTGACAGGACTCTACGAGCAGTACTTC. Translation gives CASSPLTGLYEQYF.